The TCR beta chain described here comes from a study of blood T cell repertoires in COVID-19. Overall study: T cells, B-cell-depleted T cells, or PBMCs provided the cDNA or gDNA that served as material.

Per the original methods: Estimates of nucleated cell counts were drawn from the amplification of reference gene primers. The repertoire was sequenced with immunoSEQ multiplex PCR; TCRdb's copy has only in-frame clones and lacks some. That table supplies the V and J calls and clone size; D and trimming were determined from the DNA. The sample records a few hundred thousand clones, roughly nine tenths being singletons. This clone was seen once. Trimming removed 3 bases from V and 7 bases from J, with 13 bases in between. The CDR3 has 14 residues. The germline CDR1 and CDR2 sequences are LNHDA and SQIVND (reference sequence).

The receptor comes from a woman between 45 and 65 years old with acute or convalescent COVID-19. The sequenced sample was peripheral blood. This sequence joins TRBV19 and TRBJ1-3; TRBD1 is a possible D gene (6 bases). The CDR3 loop is CASSILTGPNTIYF. The CDR3 nucleotides are TGTGCCAGTAGTATCTTAACAGGGCCGAACACCATATATTTT.